The 15 T cell receptor beta chains presented below share a single source sample, sequenced in a study of early T cells in non-severe SARS-CoV-2 infection. TCRdb itself ran the 5' RACE reads through MiXCR, one entry per CDR3 protein. Among 75,000 to 95,000 distinct CDR3 sequences listed, approximately 17% were seen once. The sample was whole blood, taken at baseline. The receptors shown here come from an adult who was a healthcare worker with PCR-confirmed SARS-CoV-2 infection or an uninfected control (not recorded which).

This clonotype was seen only a few times. The V gene is TRBV4-1, the J gene TRBJ2-7; TRBD1 matches at 8 bases. CDR3 length equals 14 residues. Germline V CDR1 and CDR2: MGHRA, YSYEKL. The ends lost 4 bases at V and 5 bases at J; junction bases unmatched: 7. CDR3 in DNA: TGCGCCAGCAGCCCGACAGGGGCCGCCCACGAGCAGTACTTC. Translation gives CASSPTGAAHEQYF.

Notes on this clonotype: A much larger clonotype is one base distant, so this may be a read error. The gene calls are TRBV7-2 and TRBJ2-5; D possibly corresponds to TRBD2 (7 bases). CDR1 and CDR2 from the germline V gene are SGHTA and FQGNSA. The CDR3 totals 15 residues. CDR3 in amino acids: CASSLLPGGQETRYF. Here the CDR3 DNA reads TGTGCCAGCAGCTTACTTCCGGGGGGCCAAGAGACCCGGTACTTC.

For this clonotype: Likely a read error: the CDR3 ends without its conserved phenylalanine or tryptophan. The DNA is omitted, as the CDR3 cannot be located on it reliably, and the CDR3 follows TCRdb's listing. This chain connects TRBV28 to TRBJ2-1; TRBD1 is the table's D call and was not checked against the DNA. Germline V lookup: CDR1 MDHEN, CDR2 SYDVKM. Inclusive of both ends, the CDR3 amounts to 8 amino acids. The CDR3 here is CASSDSGA.

The table lists this clonotype with many counts. The genes are TRBV20-1 and TRBJ2-1; TRBD2 agrees at 11 bases. The CDR3 contains 12 residues. Germline assignment: CDR1 DFQATT and CDR2 SNEGSKA (reference sequence). CDR3 residues: CGPLAGVGEQFF. CDR3 sequence (DNA): TGCGGCCCACTAGCGGGAGTAGGTGAGCAGTTCTTC.

The DNA of the CDR3 is TGTGCCAGCAGCTGGACAGGATACGAGCAGTACTTC. Translating gives CASSWTGYEQYF. V and J are TRBV7-9 and TRBJ2-7; 7 bases align to TRBD1. V dropped 4 bases and J dropped 4; count of bases not matched to a gene: 1. Per the germline V gene, CDR1 is SEHNR and CDR2 is FQNEAQ (reference sequence). The CDR3 contains 12 residues.

This clonotype was recorded at least ten times. This chain links TRBV20-1 with TRBJ2-7; the D gene could be TRBD1 or TRBD2 (5 bases each). This CDR3 region has 12 residues. The V end lost 3 bases, the J end lost 0 bases, and 6 bases lay between the germline ends. Germline loops: CDR1 DFQATT, CDR2 SNEGSKA (reference sequence). The CDR3 DNA reads TGCAGTGCTAGTGGGGGCTCCTACGAGCAGTACTTC. This sequence encodes CSASGGSYEQYF.

This clonotype was recorded many times. The chain combines TRBV7-2 with TRBJ2-4; unclear D gene. Trimming pared 2 bases from V and 4 bases from J, leaving 0 bases between. This CDR3 region has 11 residues. CDR1 SGHTA and CDR2 FQGNSA come from the germline V gene. The CDR3 loop reads CASSLKNIQYF. The DNA for the CDR3 is TGTGCCAGCAGCTTAAAAAACATTCAGTACTTC.

V and J are TRBV6-2 or TRBV6-3 and TRBJ1-1; no clear D. V was trimmed by 3 bases and J by 1 base, leaving 6 bases between them. CDR3 length equals 13 residues. Germline V gene sequence: CDR1 MNHEY, CDR2 SVGEGT. The CDR3 DNA is TGTGCCAGCAGTTATATGGAGAACACTGAAGCTTTCTTT. Its protein product is CASSYMENTEAFF.

This clonotype was seen ten or more times. The chain uses TRBV7-9 and TRBJ2-3; TRBD1 matches at 8 bases. The CDR3 runs to 14 residues. CDR1 and CDR2 (germline): SEHNR, FQNEAQ (reference sequence). The V segment lost 5 bases and the J segment 6 bases; nucleotides outside the gene matches: 7. The CDR3 DNA reads as TGTGCCAGCAGCCGTACAGGGGACAGGGATACGCAGTATTTT. Translated: CASSRTGDRDTQYF.

This clonotype appeared a few times. This chain connects TRBV12-3 or TRBV12-4 to TRBJ2-1, with unresolved D. The CDR3 is 15 amino acids. With 6 bases removed from V and 0 bases from J, the gap between germline ends came to 12 bases. The CDR3 is CASSPSRRSYNEQFF. The CDR3 region has the DNA TGTGCCAGCAGCCCTTCGCGGCGCTCCTACAATGAGCAGTTCTTC.

The chain joins TRBV24-1 to TRBJ2-7; 9 nucleotides match TRBD1. From germline, CDR1 is KGHDR and CDR2 SFDVKD. The CDR3 spans 13 residues. The J segment lost 5 bases and the V segment lost 4 bases, leaving 2 bases of the junction unmatched. CDR3 protein: CATSDGTGNEQYF. The CDR3 coding sequence is TGTGCCACCAGTGACGGGACAGGGAACGAGCAGTACTTC.

For this clonotype: This clone may be a read error of a much larger clone one base away. The chain joins TRBV7-6 to TRBJ2-5; D not certain. Germline values: CDR1 SGHVS, CDR2 FNYEAQ. There are 14 residues in the CDR3. The CDR3 nucleotides read TGTGCCAGCAGCCCCCGTGGTTGGGAAGAGGCCCAGTACTTC. The encoded protein is CASSPRGWEEAQYF.

V is TRBV3-1 and J is TRBJ2-3, with D maybe TRBD1 (6 bases). V was cut by 4 bases and J by 4 bases, with 12 bases left in between. CDR3 length equals 14 residues. Germline V gene lookup returns CDR1 LGHDT and CDR2 YNNKEL (reference sequence). This chain's CDR3 is CASSRHRAADTQYF. CDR3 in DNA: TGTGCCAGCAGCCGACACAGGGCGGCAGATACGCAGTATTTT.

This clonotype appeared many times. The chain combines TRBV6-6 with TRBJ1-5; D is unresolved. V lost 5 bases, J lost 2 bases, and 10 bases lay in between. The CDR3 is made up of 14 amino acids. From germline, CDR1 is MNHNY and CDR2 SVGAGI (reference sequence). This CDR3 is CASSGVSGNQPQHF. As DNA, the CDR3 is TGTGCCAGCAGTGGGGTATCGGGCAATCAGCCCCAGCATTTT.

The chain links TRBV4-1 to TRBJ1-2; D remains unclear. Trimming stripped 0 bases from V and 5 bases from J, with 7 bases between. This CDR3 is 13 amino acids long. Germline lookup yields CDR1 MGHRA and CDR2 YSYEKL. The CDR3 sequence: CASSQEAPYGYTF. In nucleotides, the CDR3 is TGCGCCAGCAGCCAAGAGGCACCATATGGCTACACCTTC.